The 20 T cell receptor beta chains below were found in one sample sequenced in a study of PD-1 blockade in classical Hodgkin lymphoma. This table comes from immunoSEQ multiplex PCR, and its TCRdb copy is limited to in-frame clones, with some not included. The table includes 13,000 or so clones, around 80% detected once. Relapse was seen in all patients after autologous stem cell transplantation, and brentuximab vedotin exposure was variable. The source material was peripheral blood mononuclear cells (PBMCs), sampled at baseline. The receptor source for this set is a human donor with classical Hodgkin lymphoma.

The chain links TRBV28 to TRBJ1-2; D uncertain. CDR3 length: 13 residues. V was shortened by 5 bases and J by 3 bases, with 10 bases between the two germline ends. From germline, CDR1 is MDHEN and CDR2 SYDVKM. CDR3: CASSPTSDYGYTF. The CDR3 bases are TGTGCCAGCAGTCCAACGTCCGACTATGGCTACACCTTC.

The chain combines TRBV5-1 with TRBJ2-1; TRBD1 agrees at 9 bases. Trimming at V came to 1 base and at J to 8 bases, leaving 7 bases not matched to a gene. The CDR3 loop spans 15 amino acids. Germline CDR1 reads SGHRS; CDR2 reads YFSETQ. The DNA for the CDR3 is TGCGCCAGCAGCTTGCAAGGACAGGGGTGGTATGAGCAGTTCTTC. It encodes CASSLQGQGWYEQFF.

The chain is built from TRBV5-1 and TRBJ2-1, with D perhaps matching TRBD1 (6 bases). The CDR3 consists of 19 residues. The germline gives CDR1 SGHRS, CDR2 YFSETQ. The germline V and J ends were trimmed by 0 bases and 0 bases, with 19 bases remaining between them. CDR3 nucleotides: TGCGCCAGCAGCTTGGGCACAGGGATCCCCTCCAGCTCCTACAATGAGCAGTTCTTC. Its translation is CASSLGTGIPSSSYNEQFF.

This clone was found once. The chain is built from TRBV19 and TRBJ2-6; the match to TRBD1 covers 10 bases. There are 18 residues in the CDR3. Trimming at V came to 7 bases and at J to 2 bases, leaving 11 bases not matched to a gene. CDR1 is LNHDA and CDR2 is SQIVND in the germline V gene (reference sequence). In nucleotides, the CDR3 is TGTGCCAGTAAGCGCGTGGGACAGGGGCTTACTGGGGCCAACGTCCTGACTTTC. It is translated as CASKRVGQGLTGANVLTF.

The J gene is TRBJ2-2, the V gene TRBV20-1; D is uncertain. Trimming took off 3 bases at V and 7 bases at J, with 6 bases between the two ends. There are 11 residues in the CDR3. Germline V gene lookup returns CDR1 DFQATT and CDR2 SNEGSKA (reference sequence). CDR3: CSASAFGELFF. The CDR3 nucleotides read TGCAGTGCTAGCGCGTTCGGGGAGCTGTTTTTT.

This sequence joins TRBV9 and TRBJ2-7; tentative D call: TRBD1 (5 bases). V dropped 4 bases and J dropped 7 bases, with 12 bases sitting between them. Germline assignment: CDR1 SGDLS and CDR2 YYNGEE. The CDR3 is 12 residues long. CDR3 sequence reads: CASSSTGLEQYF. CDR3 DNA: TGTGCCAGCAGCTCTACAGGTTTGGAGCAGTACTTC.

The rearrangement uses TRBV2 and TRBJ1-5, with TRBD1 identical over 7 bases. CDR1 and CDR2 (germline): SNHLY, FYNNEI. V dropped 6 bases and J dropped 6; count of bases not matched to a gene: 5. CDR3 length equals 13 residues. The CDR3 loop reads CASRANRGQPQHF. The CDR3 nucleotides are TGTGCCAGCAGAGCGAACAGGGGTCAGCCCCAGCATTTT.

By share, this clone ranks as large (0.1 to 1%). The chain carries TRBV28 and TRBJ1-5; no clear D. Germline lookup yields CDR1 MDHEN and CDR2 SYDVKM. Trimming removed 7 bases from V and 2 bases from J, with 12 bases in between. The CDR3 has 14 amino acids. The CDR3 reads CASNRALGNQPQHF. CDR3 DNA: TGTGCCAGCAATCGGGCCCTCGGCAATCAGCCCCAGCATTTT.

The chain joins TRBV4-3 to TRBJ2-1, with no clear D. This CDR3 spans 12 amino acids. V was clipped by 0 bases and J by 8 bases, with 5 bases between them. Germline V gene lookup returns CDR1 LGHNA and CDR2 YSLEER. The CDR3 protein is CASSQDWDEQFF. The CDR3, as DNA: TGCGCCAGCAGCCAAGATTGGGATGAGCAGTTCTTC.

The chain uses TRBV9 and TRBJ2-7, with no clear D. The germline V and J ends were trimmed by 2 bases and 2 bases, with 11 bases remaining between them. The CDR3 has 14 residues. Germline CDR1 is SGDLS and CDR2 is YYNGEE. The CDR3 reads CASSVGVKAYEQYF. DNA for the CDR3: TGTGCCAGCAGCGTTGGGGTCAAAGCCTACGAGCAGTACTTC.

The CDR3: CASGEQGPTGETQYF. In DNA form, the CDR3 reads TGTGCCAGCGGAGAACAGGGGCCCACGGGGGAGACCCAGTACTTC. The rearrangement uses TRBV6-1 and TRBJ2-5; 7 bases align to TRBD1. The V and J ends lost 8 bases and 5 bases, in that order; junction bases with no gene match: 14. There are 15 residues in the CDR3. Germline CDR1 reads MNHNS; CDR2 reads SASEGT.

This clone was counted only a few times. The CDR3 region has the DNA TGTGCCAGCCCGGGACAAAACATCCCCGGAGCTTTCTTT. Protein sequence: CASPGQNIPGAFF. The genes are TRBV6-1 and TRBJ1-1; TRBD1 might be the D (6 bases). This CDR3 contains 13 residues. The germline gives CDR1 MNHNS, CDR2 SASEGT. V was trimmed by 8 bases and J by 10 bases, leaving 20 bases between them.

Concerning this clone: Sequence at one end of the junction differs from germline and may be a read error. This sequence joins TRBV27 and TRBJ2-1; TRBD1 is a possible D gene (7 bases). Germline CDR1 reads MNHEY; CDR2 reads SMNVEV (reference sequence). The CDR3 has 16 residues. CDR3 sequence: CASTLYPGGLNNEQFF. In DNA, the CDR3 is TGTGCCAGCACTTTATACCCAGGGGGGCTAAACAATGAGCAGTTCTTC.

The chain has TRBV6-5 and TRBJ1-3; no reliable D call. The V and J ends lost 6 bases and 4 bases respectively, with 16 bases between them. CDR1 MNHEY and CDR2 SVGAGI come from the germline V gene. The CDR3 has 15 amino acids. Here the CDR3 reads CASRADLTRGNTIYF. CDR3 DNA: TGTGCCAGCAGAGCCGATCTTACGCGGGGAAACACCATATATTTT.

In its sample, this clone was seen once. Compared with germline, one end of the junction differs, possibly owing to a read error. The V gene is TRBV7-7, the J gene TRBJ2-3, with a tentative D call TRBD2 (5 bases). CDR1 SSHAT and CDR2 FNYEAQ come from the germline V gene (reference sequence). This CDR3 has 15 residues. In DNA form, the CDR3 reads TGTGCCAGCACCTTGACCCCCGCGGGCACCGATACGCAGTATTTT. Its translation is CASTLTPAGTDTQYF.

V gene TRBV5-4 combines with J gene TRBJ2-7; tentatively, D is TRBD2 (6 bases). Per the germline V gene, CDR1 is SGHNT and CDR2 is YYREEE (reference sequence). Deletions cut 3 bases from V and 7 bases from J, with 11 bases between. The CDR3 is made up of 12 amino acids. CDR3 in amino acids: CASSSGTREQYF. Here the CDR3 DNA reads TGTGCCAGCAGCTCCGGGACTCGGGAGCAGTACTTC. Drawing the rest from reference TRBV5-4 and TRBJ2-7, the complete variable domain is ETGVTQSPTHLIKTRGQQVTLRCSSQSGHNTVSWYQQALGQGPQFIFQYYREEENGRGNFPPRFSGLQFPNYSSELNVNALELDDSALYLCASSSGTREQYFGPGTRLTVT.

With respect to this clone: Other DNA sequences from this sample encode an identical CDR3 as well. The V call is TRBV29-1, the J call TRBJ1-1; tentatively, D is TRBD1 (6 bases). Between the trimmed V and J ends, which lost 3 bases and 2 bases, there was a span of 10 bases. CDR3 length: 13 amino acids. In germline, CDR1 is SQVTM, CDR2 ANQGSEA. CDR3 sequence (DNA): TGCAGCGTTGAGGGGACACGAAACACTGAAGCTTTCTTT. Residues: CSVEGTRNTEAFF.

The chain carries TRBV6-5 and TRBJ2-3, with a possible D match to TRBD1 (6 bases). Germline V gene data show CDR1 as MNHEY and CDR2 as SVGAGI. Trimming shortened V by 2 bases and J by 1 base, and 13 bases separated the two germline ends. This CDR3 spans 16 amino acids. CDR3 sequence: CASSYQGKVGTDTQYF. DNA for the CDR3: TGTGCCAGCAGTTACCAGGGGAAAGTCGGCACAGATACGCAGTATTTT.

V and J are TRBV10-3 and TRBJ2-2, with D maybe TRBD2 (5 bases). Trimming removed 0 bases from V and 7 bases from J, with 21 bases in between. Looked up from germline, CDR1 is ENHRY and CDR2 is SYGVKD. The CDR3 is made up of 18 amino acids. The CDR3 DNA follows: TGTGCCATCAGTGAGTCGGTGCAGGACTCCATTTTCGGCGGGGAGCTGTTTTTT. This translates into CAISESVQDSIFGGELFF.

CDR3 DNA sequence: TGTGCCATCAGGGGGGGAGGTGAGCAGTTCTTC. Its protein is CAIRGGGEQFF. The chain combines TRBV10-3 with TRBJ2-1, with TRBD2 as a possible D gene (6 bases). CDR3 size: 11 residues. The V gene lost 6 bases and the J gene lost 9 bases, with 9 bases spanning the gap. The germline gives CDR1 ENHRY, CDR2 SYGVKD.